A single sample gave rise to the 23 T cell receptor beta chains below, sequenced in a study of monozygotic twins with inflammatory bowel disease. No DNA is given; TCRdb re-called the 5' RACE reads and lists each CDR3 protein once. The sample yields more than 300,000 distinct CDR3 sequences, of which the top ten take up around 2.6%. What was sequenced was blood. The receptor source for this set is a human donor with ulcerative colitis or Crohn's disease, or a healthy co-twin of an affected twin (not recorded which).

CDR3 in amino acids: CASSPVRGARDTQYF. This rearrangement joins TRBV7-6 to TRBJ2-3; as DNA is missing, the TRBD1 call by TCRdb cannot be tested. Germline lookup yields CDR1 SGHVS and CDR2 FNYEAQ. The CDR3 extends over 15 amino acids.

This chain joins TRBV4-2 and TRBJ2-2; the TCRdb call, TRBD2, lacks DNA for checking. Germline lookup yields CDR1 LGHNA and CDR2 YNFKEQ. There are 16 residues in the CDR3. This CDR3 reads CASSHGSGGYTGELFF.

The chain employs TRBV29-1 and TRBJ1-1. This CDR3 has 12 amino acids. Per germline, CDR1 SQVTM and CDR2 ANQGSEA. The CDR3 protein is CSVDRGGTEAFF.

This chain joins TRBV20-1 and TRBJ2-4; TCRdb's D gene call, TRBD1, goes unchecked for lack of DNA. From germline, CDR1 is DFQATT and CDR2 SNEGSKA (reference sequence). The CDR3 is 16 residues long. The CDR3 region is CSAPTGLLLAKNIQYF.

The chain combines TRBV11-3 with TRBJ2-1; the D call from TCRdb, TRBD1, cannot be confirmed without DNA. CDR3 length: 15 residues. Germline V lookup: CDR1 SGHNT, CDR2 YENEEA. CDR3 residues: CASSLGPGETYEQFF.

The chain combines TRBV19 with TRBJ2-7. Germline-derived CDR1 and CDR2 are LNHDA and SQIVND (reference sequence). The CDR3 consists of 15 residues. Here the CDR3 reads CASSIGGSDIYEQYF.

The chain carries TRBV29-1 and TRBJ1-2. Germline V lookup: CDR1 SQVTM, CDR2 ANQGSEA. This CDR3 region has 12 residues. CDR3 protein: CSVDFGGAGYTF. Using reference TRBV29-1 and TRBJ1-2 for the parts outside the CDR3, the full variable domain is SAVISQKPSRDICQRGTSLTIQCQVDSQVTMMFWYRQQPGQSLTLIATANQGSEATYESGFVIDKFPISRPNLTFSTLTVSNMSPEDSSIYLCSVDFGGAGYTFGSGTRLTVV.

This sequence joins TRBV4-1 and TRBJ1-5; the TRBD1 assignment by TCRdb is unverifiable without DNA. CDR3 length: 15 residues. Germline loops: CDR1 MGHRA, CDR2 YSYEKL. The CDR3 region is CASSQARQADQPQHF.

J is TRBJ1-2 and V is TRBV13; TCRdb reports TRBD1, a call that lacks DNA to check it against. The CDR3 is made up of 13 amino acids. CDR1 PRHDT and CDR2 FYEKMQ come from the germline V gene (reference sequence). The chain's CDR3 is CASSPGTVYGYTF.

The CDR3 spells CATSQGWEQYF. The chain has TRBV15 and TRBJ2-7; TCRdb returns TRBD1, unconfirmable since there is no DNA. Germline values: CDR1 LNHNV, CDR2 YYDKDF (reference sequence). The CDR3 totals 11 residues.

The gene calls are TRBV19 and TRBJ1-5; TCRdb selects TRBD1, and the lack of DNA leaves this call unchecked. CDR3 length equals 15 residues. From germline, CDR1 is LNHDA and CDR2 SQIVND (reference sequence). CDR3 region: CASSIRTGGNQPQHF.

The chain has TRBV5-6 and TRBJ2-7. Per the germline V gene, CDR1 is SGHDT and CDR2 is YYEEEE. This CDR3 is built from 15 residues. The CDR3 loop is CASSLGPLSSYEQYF. Combining the CDR3 with reference TRBV5-6 and TRBJ2-7 gives the whole variable domain DAGVTQSPTHLIKTRGQQVTLRCSPKSGHDTVSWYQQALGQGPQFIFQYYEEEERQRGNFPDRFSGHQFPNYSSELNVNALLLGDSALYLCASSLGPLSSYEQYFGPGTRLTVT.

The chain uses TRBV7-2 and TRBJ2-5. Germline CDR1 SGHTA, CDR2 FQGNSA. The CDR3 has 15 amino acids. CDR3 sequence: CASSFALANVETQYF.

This rearrangement joins TRBV6-1 to TRBJ2-7; checking the TCRdb D call of TRBD1 is not possible without DNA. Germline V gene sequence: CDR1 MNHNS, CDR2 SASEGT. This CDR3 spans 14 amino acids. The CDR3 protein is CASSGRANPYEQYF.

The chain uses TRBV12-3 or TRBV12-4 and TRBJ2-2; as DNA is missing, the TRBD1 call by TCRdb cannot be tested. The CDR3 is made up of 14 amino acids. CDR3 amino acids: CASSETGKSGELFF.

The CDR3 region is CASSLAEVREQFF. The gene calls are TRBV5-5 and TRBJ2-1. Per the germline V gene, CDR1 is SGHKS and CDR2 is YYEKEE (reference sequence). The CDR3 runs 13 residues.

The CDR3 reads CASSLTQGSNQPQHF. The chain has TRBV4-3 and TRBJ1-5; the TRBD1 assignment by TCRdb is unverifiable without DNA. The CDR3 loop spans 15 amino acids. CDR1 and CDR2 from the germline V gene are LGHNA and YSLEER.

The genes are TRBV18 and TRBJ2-4. This CDR3 is 16 amino acids long. In germline, CDR1 is KGHSH, CDR2 LQKENI. The CDR3 protein is CASSPTSELAKNIQYF.

The rearrangement links TRBV12-5 to TRBJ2-1; the D call of TRBD1 rests on TCRdb alone, since no DNA is present to check it. CDR1 is LGHNT and CDR2 is FRNRAP in the germline V gene. The CDR3 totals 16 residues. The CDR3 sequence is CASGLPSGTRNNEQFF.

V and J are TRBV7-3 and TRBJ2-7. Germline V gene data show CDR1 as SGHTA and CDR2 as FQGTGA. The CDR3 has 13 residues. The chain's CDR3 is CASSLTKEHEQYF. The variable domain in full, with the rest retrieved from reference TRBV7-3 and TRBJ2-7, is GAGVSQTPSNKVTEKGKYVELRCDPISGHTALYWYRQSLGQGPEFLIYFQGTGAADDSGLPNDRFFAVRPEGSVSTLKIQRTERGDSAVYLCASSLTKEHEQYFGPGTRLTVT.

J is TRBJ1-1 and V is TRBV4-1; lacking DNA, the TRBD1 call made by TCRdb goes unchecked. Germline CDR1 and CDR2: MGHRA and YSYEKL. The CDR3 sequence is 15 residues long. The CDR3: CASSQGDAMGTEAFF.

The chain carries TRBV10-3 and TRBJ2-3; the D call of TRBD1 rests on TCRdb alone, since no DNA is present to check it. CDR1 and CDR2 (germline): ENHRY, SYGVKD. This CDR3 comprises 17 residues. The CDR3: CAISASPGRPSTDTQYF.

V and J are TRBV27 and TRBJ2-7; with no DNA, the TCRdb D assignment of TRBD1 cannot be verified. Looked up from germline, CDR1 is MNHEY and CDR2 is SMNVEV (reference sequence). This CDR3 has 14 residues. This CDR3 is CASSFAGRVHEQYF.